This T cell receptor beta chain was sequenced during a study of regulatory T cells in long-lasting Graves disease. Germline CDR1 SGDLS, CDR2 YYNGEE. V dropped 0 bases and J dropped 0 bases, with 10 bases sitting between them. This CDR3 comprises 15 residues. Time point of the sample: persistent/refractory GD, antithyroid drugs over 5 years with positive TRAb. The TCR library was prepared using RNA isolated from PBMCs. Graves' disease diagnoses used American Thyroid Association guidelines. Study results and limitations: Among the persistent patients, 2,500 to 3,500 public clonotypes were shared, more than the approximately 960 shared among new patients. Persistent Graves' patients showed less TCR diversity than newly diagnosed patients showed. Repertoires from persistent disease leaned toward TRBV28, TRBJ1-2 and TRBJ2-5.

This clonotype has a handful of counts. What it binds is not known. Investigators prepared the TCR beta libraries by applying iRepertoire HTBI primers and Arm-PCR of CDR3 regions. Via MiXCR, TCRdb re-called the multiplex PCR reads, giving one row per CDR3 protein. Here the sample spans 360,000 or so distinct CDR3 sequences, about 23% being singletons. The sequence was obtained from a woman aged 40 to 50 with Graves disease. The sequencing used peripheral blood mononuclear cells (PBMCs), collected when the disease was refractory, from a patient treated with antithyroid drugs. The chain couples TRBV9 to TRBJ2-7; tentatively, D is TRBD2 (6 bases). As DNA, the CDR3 is TGTGCCAGCAGCGTAGGGCGGGGAAGCTCCTACGAGCAGTACTTC. It translates to CASSVGRGSSYEQYF. Combining the CDR3 with reference TRBV9 and TRBJ2-7 gives the whole variable domain DSGVTQTPKHLITATGQRVTLRCSPRSGDLSVYWYQQSLDQGLQFLIQYYNGEERAKGNILERFSAQQFPDLHSELNLSSLELGDSALYFCASSVGRGSSYEQYFGPGTRLTVT.